Given below is one TCR beta chain in context. Its antigen is unknown. Trimming took off 3 bases at V and 0 bases at J, with 16 bases between the two ends. This CDR3 comprises 17 residues. The V gene's germline CDR1 is SGHDT and CDR2 YYEEEE. RNA transcripts served as the template for amplifying TCR beta CDR3 regions. A first-round RT-PCR of the TCR CDR3 used the HTBI primer set. One entry per CDR3 protein results from TCRdb running MiXCR on the multiplex PCR reads. In the table there are more than 350,000 distinct CDR3 sequences, roughly 15% of which are singletons. The record originates from a study of T cells in Graves' hyperthyroidism and ophthalmopathy. Points from the study as a whole: The model predicted ophthalmopathy a median 6.5 months before onset. From stable hyperthyroidism, ophthalmopathy was set apart by a 13 V-J model.

It was approximately 9.4 ml of fresh peripheral blood that supplied the PBMCs. The chain carries TRBV5-6 and TRBJ2-1; D possibly corresponds to TRBD1 (5 bases). This receptor was taken from a woman aged 55-69 years with Graves' ophthalmopathy. Sequencing used blood. CDR3 nucleotides: TGTGCCAGCAGCTCGACACCTGACAGTCGCTCCTACAATGAGCAGTTCTTC. It codes for CASSSTPDSRSYNEQFF.